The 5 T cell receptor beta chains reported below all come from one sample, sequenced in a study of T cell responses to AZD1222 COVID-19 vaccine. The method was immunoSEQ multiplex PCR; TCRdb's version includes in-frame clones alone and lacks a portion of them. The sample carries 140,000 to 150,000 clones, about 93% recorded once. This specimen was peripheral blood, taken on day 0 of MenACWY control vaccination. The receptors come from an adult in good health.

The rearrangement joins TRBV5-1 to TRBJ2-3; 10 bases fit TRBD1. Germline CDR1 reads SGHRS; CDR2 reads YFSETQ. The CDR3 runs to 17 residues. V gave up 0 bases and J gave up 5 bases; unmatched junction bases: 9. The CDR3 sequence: CASSLGQGATSGDTQYF. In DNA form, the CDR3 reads TGCGCCAGCAGCTTGGGACAGGGGGCGACATCAGGAGATACGCAGTATTTT.

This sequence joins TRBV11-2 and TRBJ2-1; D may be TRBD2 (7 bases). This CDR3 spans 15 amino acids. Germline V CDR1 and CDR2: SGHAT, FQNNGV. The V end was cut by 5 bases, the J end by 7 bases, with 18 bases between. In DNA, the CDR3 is TGTGCCAGCAGCCTCCTTGGGAGGGGGAGGAATGAGCAGTTCTTC. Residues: CASSLLGRGRNEQFF.

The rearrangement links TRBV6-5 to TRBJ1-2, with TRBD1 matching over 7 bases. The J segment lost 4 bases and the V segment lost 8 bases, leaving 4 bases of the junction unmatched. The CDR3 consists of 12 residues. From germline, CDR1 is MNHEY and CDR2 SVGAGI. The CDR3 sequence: CASRDSSYGYTF. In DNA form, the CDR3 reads TGTGCCAGCCGGGACAGTTCCTATGGCTACACCTTC.

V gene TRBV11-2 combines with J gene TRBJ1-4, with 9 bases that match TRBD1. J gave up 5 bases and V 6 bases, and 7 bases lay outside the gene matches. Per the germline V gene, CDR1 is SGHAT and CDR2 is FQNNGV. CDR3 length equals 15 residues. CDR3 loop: CASRTAGQGNEKLFF. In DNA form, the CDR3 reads TGTGCCAGCAGAACCGCGGGACAGGGAAATGAAAAACTGTTTTTT. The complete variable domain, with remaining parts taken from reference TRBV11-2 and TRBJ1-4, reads EAGVAQSPRYKIIEKRQSVAFWCNPISGHATLYWYQQILGQGPKLLIQFQNNGVVDDSQLPKDRFSAERLKGVDSTLKIQPAKLEDSAVYLCASRTAGQGNEKLFFGSGTQLSVL.

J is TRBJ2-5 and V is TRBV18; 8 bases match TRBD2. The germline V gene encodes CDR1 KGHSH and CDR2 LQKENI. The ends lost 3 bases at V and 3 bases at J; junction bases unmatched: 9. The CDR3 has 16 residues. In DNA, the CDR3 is TGTGCCAGCTCACCCCTGGCTAGCGGGCTCAAAGAGACCCAGTACTTC. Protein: CASSPLASGLKETQYF.